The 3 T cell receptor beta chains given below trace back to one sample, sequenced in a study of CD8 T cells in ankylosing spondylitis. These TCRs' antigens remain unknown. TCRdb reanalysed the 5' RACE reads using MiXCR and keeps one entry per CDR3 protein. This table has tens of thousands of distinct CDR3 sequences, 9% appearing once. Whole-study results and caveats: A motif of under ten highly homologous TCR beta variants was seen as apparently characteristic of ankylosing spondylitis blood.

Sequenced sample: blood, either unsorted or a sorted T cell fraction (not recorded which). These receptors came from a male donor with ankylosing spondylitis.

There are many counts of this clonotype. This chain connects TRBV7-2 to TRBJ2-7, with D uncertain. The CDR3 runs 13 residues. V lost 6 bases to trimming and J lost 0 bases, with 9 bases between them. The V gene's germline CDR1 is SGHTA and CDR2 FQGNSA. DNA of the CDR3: TGTGCCAGCAGTTATGGGGACTCCTACGAGCAGTACTTC. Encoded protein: CASSYGDSYEQYF.

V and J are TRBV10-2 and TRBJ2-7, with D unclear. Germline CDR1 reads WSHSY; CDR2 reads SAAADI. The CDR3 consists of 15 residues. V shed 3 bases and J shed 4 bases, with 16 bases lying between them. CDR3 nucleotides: TGCGCCAGCAGTGACCCTGGTCGAGGCCTTTACGAGCAGTACTTC. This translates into CASSDPGRGLYEQYF.

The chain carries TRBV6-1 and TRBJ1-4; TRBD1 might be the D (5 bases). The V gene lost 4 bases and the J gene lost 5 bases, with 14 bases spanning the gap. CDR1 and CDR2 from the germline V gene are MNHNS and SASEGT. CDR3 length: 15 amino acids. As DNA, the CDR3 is TGTGCCAGCAGTGTAAAGGACGGGGGGAATGAAAAACTGTTTTTT. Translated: CASSVKDGGNEKLFF.